This T cell receptor beta chain derives from a study of control samples from healthy donors and cancer patients. The table came from immunoSEQ multiplex PCR; TCRdb's copy has only in-frame clones and leaves some out. The repertoire holds more than 95,000 clones, with 92% as singletons. The germline V gene encodes CDR1 WNHNN and CDR2 SYGVQD (reference sequence). The CDR3 is made up of 16 amino acids. J was trimmed by 0 bases and V by 4 bases; bases with no gene match: 6. This sequence joins TRBV10-1 and TRBJ1-5; TRBD1 aligns across 7 bases. The sequence was collected from a man at least 80 years old with head and neck cancer. The specimen sequenced was PBMCs. This chain's CDR3 is CASSAGTAISNQPQHF. CDR3 DNA sequence: TGCGCCAGCAGTGCCGGGACAGCGATTAGCAATCAGCCCCAGCATTTT.